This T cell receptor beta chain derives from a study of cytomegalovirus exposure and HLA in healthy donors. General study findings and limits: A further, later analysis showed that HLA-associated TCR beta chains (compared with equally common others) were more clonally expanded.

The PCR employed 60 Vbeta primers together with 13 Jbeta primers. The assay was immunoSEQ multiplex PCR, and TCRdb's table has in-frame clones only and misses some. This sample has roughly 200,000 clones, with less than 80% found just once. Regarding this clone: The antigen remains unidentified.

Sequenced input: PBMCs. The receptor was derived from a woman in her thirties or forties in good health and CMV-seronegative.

CDR3 region: CASSVDWTGELFF. The CDR3 region has the DNA TGTGCCAGCAGCGTGGACTGGACCGGGGAGCTGTTTTTT. The V gene is TRBV7-8, the J gene TRBJ2-2, with D tentatively TRBD2 (5 bases). Trimming left V 5 bases short and J 5 bases short, with 9 bases between. Germline-derived CDR1 and CDR2 are SGHVS and FQNEAQ. This CDR3 is built from 13 residues.